A single sample is the source of the 32 T cell receptor beta chains below, sequenced in a study of blood T cell repertoires in COVID-19. Assay used: immunoSEQ multiplex PCR; TCRdb lists only in-frame clones, some missing. The sample has some 78,000 clones; around 84% are singletons. The specimen was peripheral blood. The receptors were sampled from a man between 50 and 59 years old with acute or convalescent COVID-19.

V is TRBV2 and J is TRBJ1-2, with D perhaps matching TRBD1 (5 bases). This CDR3 has 14 amino acids. Germline CDR1 reads SNHLY; CDR2 reads FYNNEI. V was trimmed by 4 bases and J by 4 bases, leaving 13 bases between them. As DNA, the CDR3 is TGTGCCAGCAGTGCTGGGACTGAGATCTATGGCTACACCTTC. Translated: CASSAGTEIYGYTF.

The rearrangement uses TRBV5-4 and TRBJ2-2; 13 bases map to TRBD2. V lost 0 bases and J lost 2; bases outside the gene matches: 4. CDR1 and CDR2 (germline): SGHNT, YYREEE (reference sequence). CDR3 length: 18 amino acids. The CDR3 sequence is CASSLATSGGANTGELFF. The DNA for the CDR3 is TGTGCCAGCAGCTTGGCTACTAGCGGGGGGGCTAACACCGGGGAGCTGTTTTTT.

The J gene is TRBJ2-5, the V gene TRBV6-6; possible D gene TRBD1, 5 bases. The V end was cut by 7 bases, the J end by 4 bases, with 16 bases between. The CDR3 extends over 14 amino acids. The germline V gene encodes CDR1 MNHNY and CDR2 SVGAGI (reference sequence). The chain's CDR3 is CASNLQGEAETQYF. The CDR3, as DNA: TGTGCCAGCAACCTGCAGGGTGAAGCAGAGACCCAGTACTTC.

J is TRBJ1-2 and V is TRBV7-9, with a possible D match to TRBD1 (6 bases). This CDR3 spans 14 amino acids. The germline CDR1 and CDR2 sequences are SEHNR and FQNEAQ (reference sequence). The V end was cut by 4 bases, the J end by 4 bases, with 13 bases between. The CDR3 protein is CASSSRGDTYGYTF. The CDR3 nucleotides are TGTGCCAGCAGCTCGCGGGGGGACACCTATGGCTACACCTTC.

This clone showed up just once. The chain employs TRBV6-2 or TRBV6-3 and TRBJ1-2; D gene uncertain. The V end was cut by 1 base, the J end by 7 bases, with 7 bases between. The CDR3 is made up of 12 amino acids. Germline CDR1 reads MNHEY; CDR2 reads SVGEGT. Here the CDR3 DNA reads TGTGCCAGCAGTTACTTGGGAGCTGGCTACACCTTC. Its translation: CASSYLGAGYTF.

This chain connects TRBV10-3 to TRBJ2-1, with 10 positions matching TRBD2. Germline V CDR1 and CDR2: ENHRY, SYGVKD. This CDR3 comprises 16 residues. V gave up 4 bases and J gave up 4 bases; unmatched junction bases: 7. The CDR3 loop reads CAISGLAGEGYNEQFF. The CDR3 nucleotides read TGTGCCATCAGTGGTCTAGCGGGAGAGGGGTACAATGAGCAGTTCTTC.

This clone showed up just once. V and J are TRBV4-3 and TRBJ2-7; 8 bases are a match to TRBD1. The germline V gene encodes CDR1 LGHNA and CDR2 YSLEER. After removal of 3 bases from V and 4 bases from J, the junction contained 5 bases not matched to a gene. The CDR3 is 14 residues long. This CDR3 reads CASSHGQGRYEQYF. The DNA for the CDR3 is TGCGCCAGCAGCCACGGACAGGGTCGGTACGAGCAGTACTTC.

The table lists this clone with a few counts. The chain recombines TRBV5-1 with TRBJ1-4; 7 bases are shared with TRBD1. J was trimmed by 0 bases and V by 0 bases; bases with no gene match: 8. The germline V gene encodes CDR1 SGHRS and CDR2 YFSETQ. This CDR3 comprises 18 residues. Here the CDR3 reads CASSLEGTAGATNEKLFF. The CDR3 coding sequence is TGCGCCAGCAGCTTGGAAGGGACAGCTGGAGCAACTAATGAAAAACTGTTTTTT.

The chain has TRBV28 and TRBJ2-3; TRBD2 matches 7 bases. Unmatched junction bases numbered 9, after V lost 8 bases and J lost 4 bases. The CDR3 has 14 residues. Germline V gene lookup returns CDR1 MDHEN and CDR2 SYDVKM. The CDR3 region has the DNA TGTGCCAGCGAACGGGCGGGGGATTCAGATACGCAGTATTTT. Translation gives CASERAGDSDTQYF.

This CDR3 is CASTSLRGGLVHEQYF. The CDR3 nucleotides read TGTGCCAGCACCTCATTAAGGGGGGGCTTGGTCCACGAGCAGTACTTC. This chain uses TRBV27 with TRBJ2-7; perhaps TRBD2 as D (7 bases). Trimming took off 7 bases at V and 5 bases at J, with 24 bases between the two ends. Germline loops: CDR1 MNHEY, CDR2 SMNVEV (reference sequence). The CDR3 extends over 16 amino acids.

The V gene is TRBV19, the J gene TRBJ1-6, with 7 bases that match TRBD1. Germline V lookup: CDR1 LNHDA, CDR2 SQIVND (reference sequence). The V gene end was trimmed by 10 bases and the J gene end by 10 bases; junction bases not matched to a gene: 16. This CDR3 is 15 amino acids long. CDR3 DNA: TGTGCCACCCATGAGGCACAGGGGCTGGGATCACCCCTCCACTTT. Translation gives CATHEAQGLGSPLHF.

This chain connects TRBV5-6 to TRBJ2-1; 8 bases line up with TRBD2. V was clipped by 1 base and J by 9 bases; unmatched bases: 6. This CDR3 is 14 amino acids long. The germline V gene has CDR1 SGHDT and CDR2 YYEEEE. CDR3 sequence reads: CASSLREGRSEQFF. The CDR3 coding sequence is TGTGCCAGCAGCTTGCGGGAGGGCCGCAGTGAGCAGTTCTTC. Using reference TRBV5-6 and TRBJ2-1 for the parts outside the CDR3, the full variable domain is DAGVTQSPTHLIKTRGQQVTLRCSPKSGHDTVSWYQQALGQGPQFIFQYYEEEERQRGNFPDRFSGHQFPNYSSELNVNALLLGDSALYLCASSLREGRSEQFFGPGTRLTVL.

This clone occurred once. The J gene is TRBJ2-1, the V gene TRBV7-9, with TRBD2 matching over 7 bases. CDR3 size: 17 residues. Germline loops: CDR1 SEHNR, CDR2 FQNEAQ (reference sequence). The J segment lost 2 bases and the V segment lost 2 bases, leaving 9 bases of the junction unmatched. The CDR3 reads CASSLRGSGRTYNEQFF. The CDR3 coding sequence is TGTGCCAGCAGCTTACGGGGTAGCGGGCGTACCTACAATGAGCAGTTCTTC.

V usage is TRBV23-1 and J usage is TRBJ1-1; D may be TRBD1 (6 bases). TRBV23-1 is designated an ORF whose function remains uncertain. V lost 6 bases, J lost 1 base, and 24 bases lay in between. This CDR3 has 18 amino acids. DNA for the CDR3: TGCGCCAGCAGCCGTCGGGGCTGCAAGAAGGGGGAGAACACTGAAGCTTTCTTT. This codes for CASSRRGCKKGENTEAFF.

J is TRBJ2-7 and V is TRBV19; D is perhaps TRBD2 (5 bases). Trimming left V 6 bases short and J 0 bases short, with 12 bases between. The V gene's germline CDR1 is LNHDA and CDR2 SQIVND (reference sequence). This CDR3 region has 14 residues. The CDR3 is CASRPRGGSYEQYF. In DNA form, the CDR3 reads TGTGCCAGTAGACCCCGGGGTGGCTCCTACGAGCAGTACTTC.

The chain couples TRBV27 to TRBJ1-5; no clear D gene. The CDR3 sequence is 14 residues long. V lost 3 bases, J lost 0 bases, and 6 bases lay in between. Germline V gene sequence: CDR1 MNHEY, CDR2 SMNVEV (reference sequence). CDR3 bases: TGTGCCAGCAGTTTCGCGGTTAGCAATCAGCCCCAGCATTTT. It codes for CASSFAVSNQPQHF.

The J gene is TRBJ2-3, the V gene TRBV5-1; 10 nucleotides match TRBD2. Germline assignment: CDR1 SGHRS and CDR2 YFSETQ. The CDR3 consists of 14 residues. V dropped 2 bases and J dropped 6; count of bases not matched to a gene: 3. CDR3 nucleotides: TGCGCCAGCAGCTTAGCGGGGGGGCCGGATACGCAGTATTTT. Encoded protein: CASSLAGGPDTQYF.

J is TRBJ2-1 and V is TRBV20-1; 7 nucleotides agree with TRBD2. V shed 3 bases and J 5 bases; nucleotides not matched to a gene: 16. Germline CDR1 DFQATT, CDR2 SNEGSKA (reference sequence). This CDR3 is built from 17 residues. Here the CDR3 reads CSASRVGFLAANNEQFF. CDR3 in DNA: TGCAGTGCTAGTAGGGTTGGGTTTCTAGCGGCAAACAATGAGCAGTTCTTC.

The gene calls are TRBV9 and TRBJ2-2; TRBD2 is a possible D gene (6 bases). The CDR3 runs to 14 residues. V dropped 5 bases and J dropped 3 bases, with 11 bases sitting between them. The germline V gene has CDR1 SGDLS and CDR2 YYNGEE. The CDR3 is CASRTGLYTGELFF. In nucleotides, the CDR3 is TGTGCCAGCAGAACGGGACTTTACACCGGGGAGCTGTTTTTT.

This chain links TRBV5-1 with TRBJ2-1; D gene unclear. V lost 0 bases and J 9 bases, leaving 7 bases between the germline ends. The CDR3 consists of 12 residues. CDR1 SGHRS and CDR2 YFSETQ come from the germline V gene. CDR3 nucleotide sequence: TGCGCCAGCAGCTTGGAAGACATTGAGCAGTTCTTC. Its protein product is CASSLEDIEQFF.

The CDR3 nucleotides read TGTGCCACCAGCAGAGATAGTATTAGCGGGGTAGACACCGGGGAGCTGTTTTTT. This codes for CATSRDSISGVDTGELFF. The rearrangement links TRBV15 to TRBJ2-2, with 8 bases aligning to TRBD2. CDR1 is LNHNV and CDR2 is YYDKDF in the germline V gene (reference sequence). Trimming cost V 0 bases and J 3 bases; bases outside gene matches: 9. The CDR3 spans 18 residues.

This clone was picked up one time. J is TRBJ1-2 and V is TRBV3-1 (or the pseudogene TRBV3-2), with D perhaps TRBD1 (5 bases). This CDR3 has 15 residues. The ends were cut back, 4 bases at V and 0 bases at J, with 12 bases in the middle. The germline gives CDR1 LGHDT, CDR2 YNNKEL (reference sequence). The CDR3 bases are TGTGCCAGCAGCCCCTTTCAGGGATCTAACTATGGCTACACCTTC. Translation: CASSPFQGSNYGYTF.

The chain carries TRBV18 and TRBJ2-7; 9 positions match TRBD1. The CDR3 length is 14 residues. Germline CDR1 reads KGHSH; CDR2 reads LQKENI. Trimming took 3 bases from V and 3 from J; bases not matched to a gene: 3. Written as DNA, the CDR3 is TGTGCCAGCTCACCCCCGGACAGGGGCTACGAGCAGTACTTC. Translation gives CASSPPDRGYEQYF. Combining the CDR3 with reference TRBV18 and TRBJ2-7 gives the whole variable domain NAGVMQNPRHLVRRRGQEARLRCSPMKGHSHVYWYRQLPEEGLKFMVYLQKENIIDESGMPKERFSAEFPKEGPSILRIQQVVRGDSAAYFCASSPPDRGYEQYFGPGTRLTVT.

The gene calls are TRBV25-1 and TRBJ2-2, with D perhaps TRBD2 (5 bases). From germline, CDR1 is MGHDK and CDR2 SYGVNS. The germline V and J ends were trimmed by 3 bases and 1 base, with 15 bases remaining between them. This CDR3 contains 17 residues. CDR3 DNA sequence: TGTGCCAGCAGTGACCCAAAAGGAGAGGGGAACACCGGGGAGCTGTTTTTT. The encoded protein is CASSDPKGEGNTGELFF.

The genes are TRBV10-2 and TRBJ2-2; D not resolved. This CDR3 contains 13 residues. V was clipped by 6 bases and J by 8 bases, with 13 bases between them. Germline V gives CDR1 WSHSY, CDR2 SAAADI. CDR3 in amino acids: CASRPGLSGELFF. The CDR3 DNA reads as TGCGCCAGCAGACCAGGATTGTCTGGGGAGCTGTTTTTT.

This clone has just one count. V usage is TRBV18 and J usage is TRBJ1-2; TRBD1 matches at 8 bases. Looked up from germline, CDR1 is KGHSH and CDR2 is LQKENI. The CDR3 spans 17 residues. The V gene end was trimmed by 3 bases and the J gene end by 3 bases; junction bases not matched to a gene: 12. The CDR3 DNA reads TGTGCCAGCTCACCTGAACGAGTGGGACAGGCCTACTATGGCTACACCTTC. Protein sequence: CASSPERVGQAYYGYTF.

The rearrangement uses TRBV28 and TRBJ1-2, with 8 positions matching TRBD1. This CDR3 comprises 13 residues. Germline V gene sequence: CDR1 MDHEN, CDR2 SYDVKM. J was trimmed by 3 bases and V by 7 bases; bases with no gene match: 4. Written as DNA, the CDR3 is TGTGCCAGCACCTCGGACAGGGACTATGGCTACACCTTC. Residues: CASTSDRDYGYTF.

The rearrangement links TRBV5-8 to TRBJ2-2; 8 positions match TRBD2. The length of the CDR3 is 16 residues. The germline V gene encodes CDR1 SGHTS and CDR2 YDEGEE. The junction had 5 bases not matched to a gene; V was cut back by 3 bases and J by 1 base. The CDR3, as DNA: TGTGCCAGCAGCTCCCGGGGGGGAATGAACACCGGGGAGCTGTTTTTT. This sequence encodes CASSSRGGMNTGELFF.

The sample holds a few counts of this clone. CDR3 sequence: CASSPGLAGGPGGNEQFF. The CDR3, as DNA: TGTGCCAGCAGCCCCGGACTAGCGGGGGGCCCCGGAGGAAATGAGCAGTTCTTC. The chain recombines TRBV7-2 with TRBJ2-1; 14 bases agree with TRBD2. Looked up from germline, CDR1 is SGHTA and CDR2 is FQGNSA. Germline trimming cut 5 bases from V and 7 bases from J; bases unmatched to any gene: 13. CDR3 size: 18 residues.

The CDR3 DNA sequence: TGCAGCGCTGAGACTGAGGGCTACACCTTC. It is translated as CSAETEGYTF. The chain combines TRBV29-1 with TRBJ1-2; D is unresolved. Trimming pared 7 bases from V and 8 bases from J, leaving 11 bases between. This CDR3 has 10 amino acids. Germline CDR1 is SQVTM and CDR2 is ANQGSEA.

The chain recombines TRBV7-2 with TRBJ2-3; D remains ambiguous. The CDR3 is made up of 13 amino acids. Trimming removed 4 bases from V and 5 bases from J, with 10 bases in between. CDR1 and CDR2 from the germline V gene are SGHTA and FQGNSA. CDR3 loop: CASSSQNVDTQYF. The CDR3 coding sequence is TGTGCCAGCAGCTCTCAGAATGTAGATACGCAGTATTTT.

The rearrangement joins TRBV12-3 or TRBV12-4 to TRBJ1-1, with D maybe TRBD1 (5 bases). Trimming removed 5 bases from V and 8 bases from J, with 12 bases in between. The CDR3 sequence is 12 residues long. The CDR3 nucleotides read TGTGCCAGCAGTCTGAACAAGGGGGAAGCTTTCTTT. It specifies CASSLNKGEAFF.